This T cell receptor (beta chain) originates from a study of blood T cell repertoires in COVID-19. Study-wide background: Acute and convalescent COVID-19 samples came from the United States, Italy and Spain.

Per the study methods: Amplification with reference gene primers provided the estimates of nucleated cell counts. Profiling relied on immunoSEQ multiplex PCR, and the TCRdb table lists in-frame clones only, not all of them. V and J calls and clone size follow that table, whereas D and trimming were derived from the DNA. The sample lists 100,000 to 150,000 clones; around nine tenths were seen once. Trimming removed 0 bases from V and 5 bases from J; junction bases left unmatched: 6. The CDR3 is made up of 15 amino acids. The germline CDR1 and CDR2 sequences are SEHNR and FQNEAQ (reference sequence). The source material was peripheral blood. The J gene is TRBJ1-1, the V gene TRBV7-9, with TRBD1 matching 7 bases. This receptor was obtained from a woman between 50 and 59 years old with acute or convalescent COVID-19. CDR3 loop: CASSLAAAGGTEAFF. CDR3 bases: TGTGCCAGCAGCTTAGCAGCGGCAGGGGGAACTGAAGCTTTCTTT.